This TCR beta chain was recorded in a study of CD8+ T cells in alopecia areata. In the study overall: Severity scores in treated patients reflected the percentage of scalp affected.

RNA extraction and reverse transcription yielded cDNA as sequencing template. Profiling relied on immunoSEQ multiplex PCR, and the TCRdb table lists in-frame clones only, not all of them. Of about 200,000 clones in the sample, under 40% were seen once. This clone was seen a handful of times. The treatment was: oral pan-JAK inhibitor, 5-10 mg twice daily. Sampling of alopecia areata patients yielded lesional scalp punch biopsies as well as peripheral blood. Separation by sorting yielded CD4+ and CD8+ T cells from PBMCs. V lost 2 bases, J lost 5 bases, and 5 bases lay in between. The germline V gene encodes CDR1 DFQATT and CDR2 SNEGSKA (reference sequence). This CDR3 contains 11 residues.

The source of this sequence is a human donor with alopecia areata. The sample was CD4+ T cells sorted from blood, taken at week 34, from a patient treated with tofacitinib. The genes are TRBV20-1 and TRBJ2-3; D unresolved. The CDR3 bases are TGCAGTGCTAGATTGGGAGATACGCAGTATTTT. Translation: CSARLGDTQYF.